Listed below are T cell receptor beta chains from one sample, sequenced in a study of brain T cells in children with intractable seizures. Libraries were prepared by immunoSEQ multiplex PCR; TCRdb keeps only in-frame clonotypes and omits some of them. The sample consists of hundreds of thousands of clones, over 90% of them appearing once. The sequencing used peripheral blood, collected approximately 5 months after surgery. These receptors were obtained from a boy under two years old with tuberous sclerosis and intractable seizures. Each CDR3 is given with its conserved first and last residue. The D gene is left open where the match is weak. Size values are once, few and many counts, or a class for expanded clones, and some rows have none.

TRBV10-3	TRBJ1-2	TRBD1	NA	TGTGCCATCAGAATGGGACAGGACTATGGCTACACCTTC	CAIRMGQDYGYTF
TRBV7-9	TRBJ2-1	TRBD2	NA	TGTGCCAGCAGCCTAGCGGGAGAGCAGTTCTTC	CASSLAGEQFF
TRBV14	TRBJ2-7	TRBD2	NA	TGTGCCAGCAGCCAAGCGACTAGCGGTTCCTACGAGCAGTACTTC	CASSQATSGSYEQYF
TRBV7-9	TRBJ2-5	NA	NA	TGTGCCAGCAGCGGACTGATTGCCTCGAACTTC	CASSGLIASNF
TRBV2	TRBJ2-5	NA	NA	TGTGCCAGCAGCCGACAGGACCAGTACTTC	CASSRQDQYF
TRBV24-1	TRBJ1-1	NA	NA	TGTGCCACCAGCGCTCCCGGGGAGGAAGCTTTCTTT	CATSAPGEEAFF
TRBV3-1/TRBV3-2	TRBJ1-5	NA	NA	TGTGCCAGCAGCCAAGGACAGCACAGTCAGCCCCAGCATTTT	CASSQGQHSQPQHF
TRBV6-5	TRBJ1-5	NA	few	TGTGCCAGCAGACTCAGGGTTGGCAATCAGCCCCAGCATTTT	CASRLRVGNQPQHF
TRBV7-2	TRBJ2-7	TRBD2	once	TGTGCCAGCAGCCCGGTAGCGGGGGGCGCCTACGAGCAGTACTTC	CASSPVAGGAYEQYF
TRBV9	TRBJ2-2	NA	NA	TGTGCCACCGGACCTAAACACACCGGGGAGCTGTTTTTT	CATGPKHTGELFF
TRBV29-1	TRBJ2-7	TRBD1	NA	TGCAGCGCCGGGACAGGGGGCTACGAGCAGTACTTC	CSAGTGGYEQYF
TRBV7-8	TRBJ1-5	NA	NA	TGTGCCAGCAGCTTAGATGGAAATCAGCCCCAGCATTTT	CASSLDGNQPQHF
TRBV7-6	TRBJ2-7	NA	NA	TGTGCCAGCAGCCCCGGGACAAAATTCTCCTACGAGCAGTACTTC	CASSPGTKFSYEQYF
TRBV9	TRBJ1-3	TRBD1	NA	TGTGCCAGCAGCGTAGGACAGGGATCGAGCTCTGGAAACACCATATATTTT	CASSVGQGSSSGNTIYF
TRBV6-2/TRBV6-3	TRBJ2-2	TRBD2	NA	TGTGCCAGCAGTGAGCGGGAGCGGACCGGGGAGCTGTTTTTT	CASSERERTGELFF
TRBV6-2/TRBV6-3	TRBJ2-1	TRBD2	NA	TGTGCCAGCAGTTACCGGACTAGCGCCTACAATGAGCAGTTCTTC	CASSYRTSAYNEQFF
TRBV12-3/TRBV12-4	TRBJ1-2	NA	once	TGTGCCAGCAGACCAGCCTCTAACTATGGCTACACCTTC	CASRPASNYGYTF
TRBV7-3	TRBJ1-3	NA	once	TGTGCCAGCAGCTTAACCGGGGGGGATCTCATATATTTT	CASSLTGGDLIYF
TRBV19	TRBJ1-5	NA	NA	TGTGCCAGTAGTATAGAACAGGTAGGTCAGCCCCAGCATTTT	CASSIEQVGQPQHF
TRBV20-1	TRBJ2-7	NA	NA	TGCAGTGCTAGGGAGACCTACGAGCAGTACTTC	CSARETYEQYF
TRBV5-5	TRBJ2-2	NA	NA	TGTGCCAGCAGCTTGGCAAGGAAGGGTTCGAGCGGGGAGCTGTTTTTT	CASSLARKGSSGELFF
TRBV19	TRBJ2-1	TRBD2	NA	TGTGCCAGTAGTACGCATAGCGGGGGGCCCTACAATGAGCAGTTCTTC	CASSTHSGGPYNEQFF
TRBV14	TRBJ2-7	TRBD2	NA	TGTGCCAGCAGCCTCGGGGGACTACGAAGAGAGCAGTACTTC	CASSLGGLRREQYF
TRBV7-9	TRBJ2-7	NA	once	TGTGCCAGCAAATCACCCCGGGACTTCCCTCGTGAGGAGCAGTACTTC	CASKSPRDFPREEQYF
TRBV5-5	TRBJ1-6	NA	NA	TGTGCCAGCAGCTTGGGCTTGTATAATTCACCCCTCCACTTT	CASSLGLYNSPLHF
TRBV7-8	TRBJ2-5	NA	NA	TGTGCCAGCAGCTTAACCGGGGGCAGGGAGACCCAGTACTTC	CASSLTGGRETQYF
TRBV14	TRBJ2-7	TRBD2	NA	TGTGCCAGCAGCCCAGGACTAGCGGGAGCCTACGAGCAGTACTTC	CASSPGLAGAYEQYF
TRBV28	TRBJ2-1	NA	once	TGTGCCAGCACCACCTCGGCAGGGGTTAGGTCCTACAATGAGCAGTTCTTC	CASTTSAGVRSYNEQFF
TRBV3-1/TRBV3-2	TRBJ2-3	TRBD2	NA	TGTGCCAGCAGCCAACGGGGGGTGCACACAGATACGCAGTATTTT	CASSQRGVHTDTQYF
TRBV7-9	TRBJ2-7	TRBD2	NA	TGTGCCAGCAGCTTAGAAGCGGGGGCCTTCTACGAGCAGTACTTC	CASSLEAGAFYEQYF
TRBV28	TRBJ2-3	NA	NA	TGTGCCAGCAGTGTCCGGGGTACAGATACGCAGTATTTT	CASSVRGTDTQYF
TRBV12-2	TRBJ2-7	NA	NA	TGTGCAAGTCGCTCCTGGGGGACTTTAGAGGTAAAGACCTACGAGCAGTACTTC	CASRSWGTLEVKTYEQYF
TRBV7-8	TRBJ2-3	TRBD2	once	TGTGCCAGCAGCCCCCCGGTGGGGGGGGTCACAGATACGCAGTATTTT	CASSPPVGGVTDTQYF
TRBV10-3	TRBJ2-7	TRBD1	once	TGTGCCATCAGTGACCCCCTCGCGACAGGGGAAATGGACGAGCAGTACTTC	CAISDPLATGEMDEQYF
TRBV11-2	TRBJ1-1	NA	NA	TGTGCCAGCAGCTTGAGACAGGCGGTCACTGAAGCTTTCTTT	CASSLRQAVTEAFF
TRBV19	TRBJ1-1	NA	NA	TGTGCCTCCCTGAATGAGGATATGGACACTGAAGCTTTCTTT	CASLNEDMDTEAFF
TRBV5-1	TRBJ2-3	NA	NA	TGCGCCAGCAGTTCCCGGACGGACGGGGCAGATACGCAGTATTTT	CASSSRTDGADTQYF
TRBV5-4	TRBJ2-7	NA	NA	TGTGCCAGCAGCTTGTCACTCTGGGTTACCTACGAGCAGTACTTC	CASSLSLWVTYEQYF